This TCR beta chain came from a study of blood T cell repertoires in COVID-19. At the level of the study: T cells, B-cell-depleted T cells, or PBMCs supplied cDNA or gDNA.

Study processing details: Reference gene primer amplification gave nucleated cell count estimates. Method: immunoSEQ multiplex PCR; TCRdb's copy keeps in-frame clones and lacks some. V and J calls plus clone size are reproduced from that table; the DNA served to infer D and trimming. The data contain 120,000 to 150,000 clones, 84% of them singletons. V was clipped by 5 bases and J by 11 bases, with 21 bases between them. In germline, CDR1 is MNHEY, CDR2 SVGAGI. CDR3 length: 14 residues. The chain carries TRBV6-5 and TRBJ1-1; no firm D call. The sequence derives from a human donor in a cohort sampled during active COVID-19. The sample taken for sequencing was peripheral blood. CDR3 loop: CASSPGPAYRGAFF. Written as DNA, the CDR3 is TGTGCCAGCAGTCCGGGCCCTGCCTATAGAGGGGCTTTCTTT.